This T cell receptor (beta chain) was sequenced in a study of CD8 T cells in Susac syndrome. Per the germline V gene, CDR1 is MNHNY and CDR2 is SVGAGI (reference sequence). After removal of 6 bases from V and 2 bases from J, the junction contained 1 base not matched to a gene. The CDR3 sequence is 14 residues long. It was negative isolation that provided the CD8+ and CD4+ T cells, whereas TEMRA cells were enriched by FACS. With random hexamers, roughly 0.45 to 1 ug RNA was reverse transcribed. TCRdb re-derived calls from the immunoSEQ multiplex PCR reads in MiXCR, one entry per CDR3 protein. The repertoire holds 150,000 to 190,000 distinct CDR3 sequences, with around 96% as singletons.

The source is a human donor with Susac syndrome. The sample comprised CD4+ T cells from PBMCs. V gene TRBV6-6 combines with J gene TRBJ2-1; the match to TRBD2 covers 10 bases. The CDR3 is CASSTSGTYNEQFF. The CDR3 DNA reads as TGTGCCAGCAGCACTAGCGGGACCTACAATGAGCAGTTCTTC.